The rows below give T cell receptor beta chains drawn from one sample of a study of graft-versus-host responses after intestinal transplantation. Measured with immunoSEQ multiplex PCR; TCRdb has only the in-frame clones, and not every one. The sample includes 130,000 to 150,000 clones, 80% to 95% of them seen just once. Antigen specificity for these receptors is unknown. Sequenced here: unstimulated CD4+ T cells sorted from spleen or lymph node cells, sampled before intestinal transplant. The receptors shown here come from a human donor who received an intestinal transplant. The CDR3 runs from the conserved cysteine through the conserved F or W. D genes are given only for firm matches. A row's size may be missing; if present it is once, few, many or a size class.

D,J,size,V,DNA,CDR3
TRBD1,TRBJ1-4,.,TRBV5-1,TGCGCCAGCAGCTCCATGGGACAGTATGAAAAACTGTTTTTT,CASSSMGQYEKLFF
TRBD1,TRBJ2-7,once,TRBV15,TGTGCCACCAGCAGAGGTAGGGACAGACCCTACGAGCAGTACTTC,CATSRGRDRPYEQYF
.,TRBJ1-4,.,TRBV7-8,TGTGCCAGCAGCCGGGGGAAGGCTGAAAAACTGTTTTTT,CASSRGKAEKLFF
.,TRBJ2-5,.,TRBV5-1,TGCGCCAGCAGCTTGGTTGTAGGGAAAGAGACCCAGTACTTC,CASSLVVGKETQYF
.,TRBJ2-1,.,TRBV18,TGTGCCAGCTCACCACCCCCAGGGACCTACAATGAGCAGTTCTTC,CASSPPPGTYNEQFF
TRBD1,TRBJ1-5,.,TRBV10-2,TGCGCCAGCCGCGGGACAGATAATGATCAGCCCCAGCATTTT,CASRGTDNDQPQHF
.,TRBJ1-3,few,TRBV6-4,TGTGCCAGCAGCCGGGACTCTGGAAACACCATATATTTT,CASSRDSGNTIYF
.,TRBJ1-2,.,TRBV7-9,TGTGCCAGCAGCTTCGGACAGAGTAAGGACTATGGCTACACCTTC,CASSFGQSKDYGYTF
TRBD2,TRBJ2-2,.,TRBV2,TGTGCCAGCAGTTTCCCTCCCGGGGGAGGGGACACCGGGGAGCTGTTTTTT,CASSFPPGGGDTGELFF
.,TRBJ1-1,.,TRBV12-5,TGTGCTAGTGGTTTTGACAGGAACACTGAAGCTTTCTTT,CASGFDRNTEAFF
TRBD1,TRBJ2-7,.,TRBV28,TGTGCCAGCAGGGCCGGGACAGGGAGAGACGAGCAGTACTTC,CASRAGTGRDEQYF
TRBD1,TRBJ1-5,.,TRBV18,TGTGCCAGCTCCGGACAGGGAAATCAGCCCCAGCATTTT,CASSGQGNQPQHF
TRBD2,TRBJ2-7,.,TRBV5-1,TGCGCCAGCAGCTTGGGCGGGAGGAGGGCGTACGAGCAGTACTTC,CASSLGGRRAYEQYF
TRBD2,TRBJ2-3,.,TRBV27,TGTGCCAGCAGTCGGACTAGTAGACGAGATACGCAGTATTTT,CASSRTSRRDTQYF
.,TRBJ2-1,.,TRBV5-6,TGTGCCAGCAGCTCGAAACACAGGGTCAATGAGCAGTTCTTC,CASSSKHRVNEQFF
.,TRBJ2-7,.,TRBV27,TGTGCCAGCGGCCCGGACCGATATCCCTACGAGCAGTACTTC,CASGPDRYPYEQYF
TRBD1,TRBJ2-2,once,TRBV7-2,TGTGCCAGCAGCAGGGACAGGGCCGCGAACACCGGGGAGCTGTTTTTT,CASSRDRAANTGELFF
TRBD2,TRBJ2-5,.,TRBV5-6,TGTGCCAGCAGCTTGTACCGACTAGCGGGACAAGAGACCCAGTACTTC,CASSLYRLAGQETQYF
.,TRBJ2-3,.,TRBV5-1,TGCGCCAGCAATCGGGACAGCACAGATACGCAGTATTTT,CASNRDSTDTQYF
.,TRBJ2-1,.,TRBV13,TGTGCCAGCAGCTTAGTCCGGGAGCCCTACAATGAGCAGTTCTTC,CASSLVREPYNEQFF
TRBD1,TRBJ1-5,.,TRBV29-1,TGCAGCGCGCAATATGGACAGGGGAACAATCAGCCCCAGCATTTT,CSAQYGQGNNQPQHF
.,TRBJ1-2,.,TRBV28,TGTGCCAGCAGTCACTTGTGGGACTATGGCTACACCTTC,CASSHLWDYGYTF
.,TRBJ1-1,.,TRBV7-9,TGTGCCAGCAGCGGGAAGGACACTGAAGCTTTCTTT,CASSGKDTEAFF
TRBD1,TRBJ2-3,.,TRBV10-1,TGCGCCAGCAGTGAGGGGACAGCTTACACAGATACGCAGTATTTT,CASSEGTAYTDTQYF
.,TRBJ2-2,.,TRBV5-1,TGCGCCAGCAGCTCGCCTATAGGGTCCGGGGAGCTGTTTTTT,CASSSPIGSGELFF
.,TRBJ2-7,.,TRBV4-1,TGCGCCAGCAGCCACGGGCGGGCTAGCGCCGAGCAGTACTTC,CASSHGRASAEQYF
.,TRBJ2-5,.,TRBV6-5,TGTGCCGTCAGGTTTCGGTCGGCCCAGTACTTC,CAVRFRSAQYF
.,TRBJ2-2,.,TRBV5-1,TGCGCCAGCAGCTTGACACCCGGCGGGGAGCTGTTTTTT,CASSLTPGGELFF
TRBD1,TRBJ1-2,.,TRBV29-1,TGCAGCGTTGAAATGGGTCGGGCAGGGGGCGAGTATGGCTACACCTTC,CSVEMGRAGGEYGYTF
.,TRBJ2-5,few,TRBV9,TGTGCCAGCAGCGTAGGGGGGATCTCAGCCCCCCAAGAGACCCAGTACTTC,CASSVGGISAPQETQYF